This is a list of T cell receptor beta chains from one sample in a study of T cells in Graves' hyperthyroidism and ophthalmopathy. A single record per CDR3 protein comes from TCRdb applying MiXCR to the multiplex PCR reads. The sample includes fewer than 450,000 distinct CDR3 sequences, about a sixth of them seen just once. Sequences were obtained from blood. These TCRs come from a woman between 25 and 40 years old with Graves' hyperthyroidism that later progressed to Graves' ophthalmopathy. The CDR3 runs from the conserved cysteine through the conserved F or W. The D gene is left open where the match is weak. Clone sizes are given selectively: once, few, many, or a class where the clone is expanded.

D,V,J,size,DNA,CDR3
NA,TRBV10-2,TRBJ2-3,few,TGCGCCAGCAGTCCCGCCGGACAGACAGATACGCAGTATTTT,CASSPAGQTDTQYF
NA,TRBV28,TRBJ1-1,many,TGTGCCAGCAGTCCTTCGTCCTCCGGACCTAGTTTCACTGAAGCTTTCTTT,CASSPSSSGPSFTEAFF
TRBD1,TRBV27,TRBJ1-2,few,TGTGCCAGCAGTTTTCAGGGGGCGGATGGCTACACCTTC,CASSFQGADGYTF
TRBD1,TRBV29-1,TRBJ1-2,NA,TGCAGCGTCCCCCGGACAGGCCACCACGGCTACACCTTC,CSVPRTGHHGYTF
TRBD1,TRBV4-1,TRBJ1-1,NA,TGCGCCAGCAGCCACCGACTGGGACAGGGGAACACTGAAGCTTTCTTT,CASSHRLGQGNTEAFF
TRBD2,TRBV3-1,TRBJ2-3,NA,TGTGCCAGCAGCCAAGGGGGACTACCAAACAGGGATACGCAGTATTTT,CASSQGGLPNRDTQYF
TRBD2,TRBV28,TRBJ2-1,many,TGTGCCAGCAGTTTTCTTCGGGGGGTAAATGAGCAGTTCTTC,CASSFLRGVNEQFF
TRBD2,TRBV5-6,TRBJ2-7,NA,TGTGCCCGCAGCTTAACTAGCGGGGGAACGTGGAGCTACGAGCAGTACTTC,CARSLTSGGTWSYEQYF
NA,TRBV2,TRBJ2-5,many,TGTGCCAGCGGCCGCTTGGGGGGTTGGCAGACCCAGTACTTC,CASGRLGGWQTQYF
TRBD2,TRBV29-1,TRBJ2-5,NA,TGCAGCGTCGACTACCGCTGGGCGGGAGGGCCCGAGACCCAGTACTTC,CSVDYRWAGGPETQYF
TRBD2,TRBV28,TRBJ2-1,few,TGTGCCAGCAGCGGGGCGGGGGGGCCTTCGAATGAGCAGTTCTTC,CASSGAGGPSNEQFF
TRBD1,TRBV28,TRBJ1-2,many,TGTGCCAGCAGTTTAAAATACCGGACAGGATCGGGCTACACCTTC,CASSLKYRTGSGYTF
TRBD1,TRBV5-1,TRBJ2-5,few,TGCGCCAGCAGTTGGACAGGGGGCCGTGAGACCCAGTACTTC,CASSWTGGRETQYF
TRBD1,TRBV29-1,TRBJ1-2,few,TGCAGCTTTGGACAGGGGAACTATGGCTACACCTTC,CSFGQGNYGYTF
NA,TRBV20-1,TRBJ2-7,many,TGCAGTGCTAGAGACGCAGCGCTCGGGGCCTACGAGCAGTACTTC,CSARDAALGAYEQYF
NA,TRBV28,TRBJ2-7,NA,TGTGCCAGCAGTTCAATAACCACGCGCTACGAGCAGTACTTC,CASSSITTRYEQYF